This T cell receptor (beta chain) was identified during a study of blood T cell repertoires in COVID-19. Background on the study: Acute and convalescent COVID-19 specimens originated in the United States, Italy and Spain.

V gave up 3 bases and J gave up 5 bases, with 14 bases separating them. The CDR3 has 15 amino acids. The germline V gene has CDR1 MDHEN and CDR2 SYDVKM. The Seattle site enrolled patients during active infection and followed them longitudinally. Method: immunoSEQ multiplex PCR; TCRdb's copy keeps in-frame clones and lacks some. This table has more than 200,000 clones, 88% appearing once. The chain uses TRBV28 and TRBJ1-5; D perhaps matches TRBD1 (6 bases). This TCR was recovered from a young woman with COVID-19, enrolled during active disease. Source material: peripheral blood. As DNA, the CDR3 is TGTGCCAGCAGTTTCTATGACAGGATATATCAGCCCCAGCATTTT. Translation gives CASSFYDRIYQPQHF.